The 9 T cell receptor beta chains given below trace back to one sample, sequenced in a study of blood T cell repertoires in COVID-19. TCRdb keeps only in-frame clones here, not all; method: immunoSEQ multiplex PCR. The table has around 40,000 clones, about 94% seen once. Sequencing was done on a sample of peripheral blood. These receptors were taken from a human donor with active COVID-19. The donor label of this sample is uncertain.

V usage is TRBV6-1 and J usage is TRBJ1-2; D is ambiguous. This CDR3 has 15 amino acids. V lost 2 bases to trimming and J lost 2 bases, with 12 bases between them. In germline, CDR1 is MNHNS, CDR2 SASEGT. The CDR3 coding sequence is TGTGCCAGCAGTGAATTAGGTGCAGGAAACTATGGCTACACCTTC. Protein product: CASSELGAGNYGYTF.

The rearrangement joins TRBV7-2 to TRBJ2-1, with 9 bases aligning to TRBD2. Germline V CDR1 and CDR2: SGHTA, FQGNSA. The CDR3 runs 15 residues. Trimming cost V 3 bases and J 7 bases; bases outside gene matches: 7. The DNA for the CDR3 is TGTGCCAGCAGCTTCTCTAGCGGGAACAATAATGAGCAGTTCTTC. Translating it yields CASSFSSGNNNEQFF.

This clone has just a few counts. The rearrangement uses TRBV5-1 and TRBJ1-6; D might be TRBD1 (6 bases). The ends were cut back, 4 bases at V and 0 bases at J, with 14 bases in the middle. The germline V gene encodes CDR1 SGHRS and CDR2 YFSETQ. The CDR3 length is 17 residues. CDR3 coding DNA: TGCGCCAGCAGCGCAACTCAGGGGAGCTCCTATAATTCACCCCTCCACTTT. Translating it yields CASSATQGSSYNSPLHF.

The chain carries TRBV15 and TRBJ2-2, with TRBD1 identical over 7 bases. The ends lost 0 bases at V and 4 bases at J; junction bases unmatched: 11. Germline V CDR1 and CDR2: LNHNV, YYDKDF (reference sequence). CDR3 size: 18 residues. CDR3 loop: CATSRDRGGATVTGELFF. The CDR3 DNA sequence: TGTGCCACCAGCAGAGATAGAGGGGGCGCAACTGTCACCGGGGAGCTGTTTTTT.

The chain employs TRBV19 and TRBJ2-3; tentative D call: TRBD2 (6 bases). The CDR3 runs 16 residues. Germline V gene sequence: CDR1 LNHDA, CDR2 SQIVND (reference sequence). Trimming pared 7 bases from V and 0 bases from J, leaving 17 bases between. For the CDR3, the DNA is TGTGCCAGTATTCGTAGCGGAACAGCTAGCACAGATACGCAGTATTTT. Protein: CASIRSGTASTDTQYF.

The gene calls are TRBV7-2 and TRBJ2-3; perhaps TRBD1 as D (5 bases). Germline V gene lookup returns CDR1 SGHTA and CDR2 FQGNSA. V was clipped by 9 bases and J by 2 bases, with 15 bases between them. This CDR3 is built from 14 residues. The CDR3 nucleotides are TGTGCCAGTCAGGGCTCCTCTCACACAGATACGCAGTATTTT. This gives the protein CASQGSSHTDTQYF.

The chain carries TRBV18 and TRBJ1-5; 9 bases are a match to TRBD1. CDR1 is KGHSH and CDR2 is LQKENI in the germline V gene. This CDR3 has 16 amino acids. The trim removed 3 bases at V and 6 bases at J, leaving 9 bases unmatched. The CDR3: CASSPEQGAGSQPQHF. CDR3 coding DNA: TGTGCCAGCTCACCCGAACAGGGGGCTGGGAGTCAGCCCCAGCATTTT. Full variable domain (missing parts from reference TRBV18 and TRBJ1-5): NAGVMQNPRHLVRRRGQEARLRCSPMKGHSHVYWYRQLPEEGLKFMVYLQKENIIDESGMPKERFSAEFPKEGPSILRIQQVVRGDSAAYFCASSPEQGAGSQPQHFGDGTRLSIL.

CDR3 nucleotide sequence: TGTGCCAGCAGCCAAGATGCCGCGGGGGCCAACGTCCTGACTTTC. Translated, it gives CASSQDAAGANVLTF. This chain joins TRBV3-1 (or the pseudogene TRBV3-2) and TRBJ2-6; D is uncertain. Germline V gene sequence: CDR1 LGHDT, CDR2 YNNKEL (reference sequence). V gave up 0 bases and J gave up 4 bases, with 7 bases separating them. The CDR3 runs 15 residues.

The J gene is TRBJ1-3, the V gene TRBV6-2 or TRBV6-3; D not resolved. The length of the CDR3 is 14 residues. Trimming cost V 6 bases and J 0 bases, with 9 bases left between them. Per germline, CDR1 MNHEY and CDR2 SVGEGT. CDR3: CASSVTYSGNTIYF. CDR3 nucleotides: TGTGCCAGCAGCGTCACTTACTCTGGAAACACCATATATTTT.